This T cell receptor (beta chain) was captured by sequencing in a study of T cell responses to AZD1222 COVID-19 vaccine. Study-wide points: There were repertoire samples only from the period after the peak T cell response. Spike was spanned by vaccine-associated CD4 TCRs, which were dominant at 160-218 and 743-854. Compared with day 0, the breadth and depth of the Spike-specific TCR repertoire rose significantly after two doses of AZD1222. Donors, mostly white British, included more females; clonal diversity was possibly underestimated.

CDR3 length: 17 residues. Germline lookup yields CDR1 LGHDT and CDR2 YNNKEL (reference sequence). V lost 1 base and J lost 7; bases outside the gene matches: 12. Points on this clone: No antigen is known for it.

The data were produced by immunoSEQ multiplex PCR, yet TCRdb's version contains in-frame clones alone and is incomplete. The table has some 150,000 clones, approximately 88% seen once. The material sequenced was peripheral blood, taken on day 0 of AZD1222 vaccination. The V gene is TRBV3-1 (or the pseudogene TRBV3-2), the J gene TRBJ2-1; 8 bases map to TRBD2. This clonotype was sampled from an adult in good health. CDR3 sequence: CASSQGGRGRSYNEQFF. Written as DNA, the CDR3 is TGTGCCAGCAGCCAAGGCGGGCGCGGGAGGAGCTATAATGAGCAGTTCTTC.